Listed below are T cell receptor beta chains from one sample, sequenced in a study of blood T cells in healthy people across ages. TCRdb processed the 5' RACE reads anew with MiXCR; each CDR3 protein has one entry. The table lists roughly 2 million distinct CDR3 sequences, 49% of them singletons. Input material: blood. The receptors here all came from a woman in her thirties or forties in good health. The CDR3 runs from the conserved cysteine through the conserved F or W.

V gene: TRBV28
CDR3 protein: CASSQNGRNQPQHF

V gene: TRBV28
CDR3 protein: CASSPVGEVTEQYF

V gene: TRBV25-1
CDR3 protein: CVSTLTSGTDTQYF

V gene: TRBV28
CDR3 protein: CASTNRGTGANVLTF

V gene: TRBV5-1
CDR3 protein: CASSLDARTSYEQYF

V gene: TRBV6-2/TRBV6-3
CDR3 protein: CASSYWGASANEQFF

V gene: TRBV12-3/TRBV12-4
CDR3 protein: CASSFGTGVETQYF

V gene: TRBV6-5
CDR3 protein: CASSYSNKQFF

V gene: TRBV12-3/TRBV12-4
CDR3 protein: CASSPRSQGENPYEQYF

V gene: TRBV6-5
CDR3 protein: CASSYSVPTLMTPRSTDTQYF

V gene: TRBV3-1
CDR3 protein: CASSQYSTQYF

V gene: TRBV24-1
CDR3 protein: CATSDGLSGGWANVLTF

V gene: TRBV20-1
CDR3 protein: CSAIPGGLYEQYF

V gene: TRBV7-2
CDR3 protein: CASSWTGLAGTSYEQYF

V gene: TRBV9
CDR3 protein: CASSGGEGNDYGYTF

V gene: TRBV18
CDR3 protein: CASSPVVDDTQYF

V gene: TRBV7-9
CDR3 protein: CASSLAADGNYGYTF

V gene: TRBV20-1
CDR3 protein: CSAPGDLGIQYF

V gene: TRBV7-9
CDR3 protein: CASSLLQGVYGYTF

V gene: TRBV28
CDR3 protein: CASSSIYRGEVDGYTF

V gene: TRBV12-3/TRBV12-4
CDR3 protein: CASSSTGWNTEAFF

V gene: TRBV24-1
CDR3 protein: CATSDPGTPSDTQYF